A selection of T cell receptor beta chains follows, all from one sample in a study of T cell clones after liver transplantation. Sequencing was performed with immunoSEQ multiplex PCR; in TCRdb, only in-frame clones are kept and a portion is missing. Counted here are roughly 20,000 clones, about 93% occurring once; the ten biggest clones make up around a quarter. The sequenced sample was CD8+ T cells from blood, obtained around 25 months after liver transplant. Receptors originate from a human patient who received a liver transplant. Some T cells could come from the graft donor. CDR3s include the opening cysteine and the closing phenylalanine or tryptophan. The D gene is left open where the match is weak. A row's size may be missing; if present it is once, few, many or a size class.

d_call	v_call	cdr3_length	clone_size	cdr3_aa
.	TRBV28	13	.	CASTLVGDLEQYF
.	TRBV7-4	14	.	CASSFGQKTGELFF
TRBD2	TRBV6-1	16	.	CASSDPASGPTDTQYF
.	TRBV5-6	15	.	CASSQGLFSTDTQYF
TRBD1	TRBV27	14	.	CASSSWTGLYGYTF
.	TRBV10-3	17	.	CAISIQGGKKGTGELFF
.	TRBV27	18	.	CASSFPLLPHSDSYEQYF
.	TRBV13	14	.	CASSSRDGPNEQFF
.	TRBV5-5	14	.	CASSLVVRGNEQFF
TRBD1	TRBV6-5	14	.	CASRPTGTGVGYTF
TRBD1	TRBV5-1	16	few	CASSFDRARGIYEQYF
TRBD2	TRBV9	14	.	CASSGTSGGNEQFF
.	TRBV28	13	medium-sized	CASRDGAAYEQYF
.	TRBV13	16	.	CASSSTGESSYNEQFF
.	TRBV18	13	.	CASSPRTEETQYF